This entry features one TCR beta chain sequence. The antigen is not known. Both 60 Vbeta primers and 13 Jbeta primers went into the PCR. This table comes from immunoSEQ multiplex PCR, and its TCRdb copy is limited to in-frame clones, with some not included. In the table there are some 100,000 clones, about 68% of which are singletons. The data derive from a study of cytomegalovirus exposure and HLA in healthy donors. Study-level results: The study found most TCR sequences rare, yet found some public TCRs in many donors. Most TCR beta V segments were productive about 87% or about 30% of the time in an earlier analysis.

The sample was PBMCs. The clonotype was recovered from a woman between 50 and 59 years old in good health and CMV-seropositive.

The CDR3: CASGDRVAGELFF. CDR3 in DNA: TGTGCCAGCGGGGACAGGGTCGCGGGGGAGCTGTTTTTT. The V and J genes are TRBV25-1 and TRBJ2-2, with 9 bases identical to TRBD1. The CDR3 totals 13 residues. Trimming at V came to 8 bases and at J to 8 bases, leaving 6 bases not matched to a gene. Germline CDR1 MGHDK, CDR2 SYGVNS.